This TCR beta chain came from a study of Graves' ophthalmopathy and Graves' hyperthyroidism. Notes on the study in general: In blood, most expanded thyroid clonotypes above 0.001 frequency were also detected. Ophthalmopathy progression was predicted with 70.59% sensitivity and around 78% specificity.

For repertoire sequencing, the TCR beta CDR3 regions were amplified from RNA transcripts. RT-PCR was first run with HTBI primers, then multiplex PCR in a second round. Using its own MiXCR run on the multiplex PCR reads, TCRdb lists one record per CDR3 protein. The sample includes 400,000 to 450,000 distinct CDR3 sequences, about 21% of them seen just once. This CDR3 contains 13 residues. Trimming pared 8 bases from V and 1 base from J, leaving 11 bases between. Germline CDR1 SGHNT, CDR2 YENEEA. About this clonotype: Its antigen remains unidentified.

No ophthalmopathy within 18 months of follow-up signified stable hyperthyroidism. The hyperthyroidism patients had a new diagnosis of under 2 months' duration and were aged 18 to 65. J is TRBJ1-1 and V is TRBV11-3; D unclear. What was sequenced was peripheral blood. This TCR was recovered from a young woman with stable Graves' hyperthyroidism. DNA for the CDR3: TGTGCCAGCGCGGCAGGTGAGAACACTGAAGCTTTCTTT. It is translated as CASAAGENTEAFF.